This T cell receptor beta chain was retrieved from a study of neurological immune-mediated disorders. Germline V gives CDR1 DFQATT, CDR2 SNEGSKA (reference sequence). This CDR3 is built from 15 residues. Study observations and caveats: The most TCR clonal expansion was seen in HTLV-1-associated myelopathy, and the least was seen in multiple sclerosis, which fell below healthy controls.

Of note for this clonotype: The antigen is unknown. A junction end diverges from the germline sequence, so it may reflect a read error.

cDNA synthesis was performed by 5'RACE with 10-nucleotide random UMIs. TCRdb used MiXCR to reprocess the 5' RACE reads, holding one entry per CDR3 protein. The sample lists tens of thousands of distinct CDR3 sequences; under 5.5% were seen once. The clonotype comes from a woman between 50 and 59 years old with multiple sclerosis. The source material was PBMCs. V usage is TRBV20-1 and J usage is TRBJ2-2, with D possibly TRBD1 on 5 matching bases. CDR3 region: CSARDAVGPTWELFF. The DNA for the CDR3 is TGCAGTGCTAGAGATGCAGTGGGGCCCACCTGGGAGCTGTTTTTT.